This T cell receptor (beta chain) was captured by sequencing in a study of blood T cell repertoires in COVID-19. Overall study: Sites in the United States, Italy and Spain provided acute and convalescent COVID-19 samples. In each case, the material was cDNA or gDNA derived from T cells, B-cell-depleted T cells, or PBMCs.

Original data processing: Reference gene primer amplification gave estimated nucleated cell counts. The assay was immunoSEQ multiplex PCR, and TCRdb's table has in-frame clones only and misses some. V, J and clone size were drawn from that table, and D and trimming were deduced from the DNA. This repertoire shows roughly 120,000 clones, 70% to 85% found once; its top ten account for about 2.5%. The CDR3 length is 13 residues. Germline V gene data show CDR1 as MDHEN and CDR2 as SYDVKM. J was trimmed by 2 bases and V by 8 bases; bases with no gene match: 3. The receptor comes from a man aged 45-60 years with acute or convalescent COVID-19. The rearrangement uses TRBV28 and TRBJ1-2; 9 nucleotides match TRBD1. Source material: peripheral blood. The CDR3 nucleotides read TGTGCCAGCCGAGGACAGGGGAACTATGGCTACACCTTC. This gives the protein CASRGQGNYGYTF.